These 21 T cell receptor beta chains came from one sample sequenced in a study of CD8 T cells in ankylosing spondylitis (dated by TCRdb to about 2017). Paper-wide results and their limitations: Blood from ankylosing spondylitis patients appeared to be characterized by a TCR beta motif composed of under ten highly homologous amino acid variants.

These receptors are not linked to any known antigen. The library was made by 5' RACE. The sequencer listed for this sample is Illumina HiSeq 2500. TCRdb applied fastp at Q25 and MiXCR to the public reads, then kept only in-frame beta chains. Every distinct CDR3 protein forms one entry, paired with its most common genes and DNA. For this sample the table gives about 220,000 distinct CDR3 sequences, of which 6% to 8.5% were detected only once. Approximately 15% of the sample comes from the top ten. Sequenced sample: blood, either unsorted or a sorted T cell fraction (not recorded which). These receptors originate from a male donor with ankylosing spondylitis.

Note on this clonotype: This may stem from a read error, because a much larger clone lies one nucleotide away. The J gene is TRBJ2-7, the V gene TRBV20-1; D remains ambiguous. V dropped 3 bases and J dropped 0 bases, with 9 bases sitting between them. This CDR3 region has 13 residues. CDR1 is DFQATT and CDR2 is SNEGSKA in the germline V gene (reference sequence). This CDR3 is CSARVSDSYEQYF. Written as DNA, the CDR3 is TGCAGTGCTAGGGTATCCGACTCCTACGAGCAGTACTTC.

This clonotype was found a few times. The chain has TRBV7-9 and TRBJ1-1; 7 bases agree with TRBD1. Per germline, CDR1 SEHNR and CDR2 FQNEAQ (reference sequence). Losses at the gene ends were 5 bases for V and 3 bases for J; bases not matched to a gene: 15. The CDR3 extends over 17 amino acids. The CDR3 region has the DNA TGTGCCAGCAGCACCGACAGGGTCGGGATTCATGACACTGAAGCTTTCTTT. Its protein is CASSTDRVGIHDTEAFF.

The rearrangement joins TRBV6-5 to TRBJ2-5; D possibly corresponds to TRBD1 (6 bases). Germline lookup yields CDR1 MNHEY and CDR2 SVGAGI. This CDR3 is 13 amino acids long. Trimming removed 0 bases from V and 14 bases from J, with 16 bases in between. The CDR3 is CASSYSARTAIYF. The CDR3 nucleotides read TGTGCCAGCAGTTACTCGGCGCGGACAGCGATATACTTC.

This clonotype was detected ten times or more. The chain uses TRBV5-1 and TRBJ2-1, with 12 positions matching TRBD2. Germline CDR1 SGHRS, CDR2 YFSETQ. The CDR3 is 19 amino acids. V trimming: 1 base; J trimming: 7 bases; junction bases outside the gene matches: 15. CDR3 bases: TGCGCCAGCAGCTTGTCTGTTCGACTAGCGGGAGTTGGTTGGAATGAGCAGTTCTTC. This sequence encodes CASSLSVRLAGVGWNEQFF.

Many counts were recorded for this clonotype. The chain carries TRBV10-3 and TRBJ1-1, with D unresolved. The CDR3 runs to 14 residues. V was cut by 5 bases and J by 8 bases, with 18 bases left in between. Germline CDR1 and CDR2: ENHRY and SYGVKD. This CDR3 reads CAISPFQRSHEAFF. DNA of the CDR3: TGTGCCATCAGTCCCTTCCAACGGAGCCACGAAGCTTTCTTT.

This clonotype was recorded at least ten times. The rearrangement joins TRBV29-1 to TRBJ2-7; D gene ambiguous. The CDR3 spans 12 residues. Trimming took 4 bases from V and 3 from J, leaving 10 bases between them. Germline assignment: CDR1 SQVTM and CDR2 ANQGSEA. The CDR3 spells CSVGAGNYEQYF. The CDR3 nucleotides are TGCAGCGTTGGTGCAGGTAACTACGAGCAGTACTTC.

Only a few counts were recorded for this clonotype. The gene calls are TRBV6-1 and TRBJ1-1; D is unresolved. Germline lookup yields CDR1 MNHNS and CDR2 SASEGT. This CDR3 comprises 12 residues. Trimming took 4 bases from V and 1 from J, leaving 4 bases between them. Here the CDR3 DNA reads TGTGCCAGCAGTGGGGCGAACACTGAAGCTTTCTTT. The encoded protein is CASSGANTEAFF.

The chain employs TRBV6-5 and TRBJ2-1; TRBD2 is a possible D gene (6 bases). The CDR3 runs to 17 residues. Germline loops: CDR1 MNHEY, CDR2 SVGAGI. Between the trimmed V and J ends, which lost 2 bases and 0 bases, there was a span of 14 bases. In DNA, the CDR3 is TGTGCCAGCAGTTACGGGGGGTCCTCGAGCTCCTACAATGAGCAGTTCTTC. Protein sequence: CASSYGGSSSSYNEQFF.

This clonotype was observed at least ten times. The rearrangement uses TRBV6-6 and TRBJ2-1; perhaps D is TRBD1 or TRBD2 (5 bases each). Trimming took 8 bases from V and 4 from J, leaving 9 bases between them. Germline V lookup: CDR1 MNHNY, CDR2 SVGAGI (reference sequence). The CDR3 extends over 12 amino acids. The CDR3 loop reads CASGGVYNEQFF. CDR3 nucleotide sequence: TGTGCCAGCGGGGGAGTGTACAATGAGCAGTTCTTC.

The sample holds many counts of this clonotype. The rearrangement uses TRBV7-9 and TRBJ2-5, with 7 bases aligning to TRBD2. CDR1 and CDR2 from the germline V gene are SEHNR and FQNEAQ (reference sequence). The length of the CDR3 is 15 residues. The J segment lost 1 base and the V segment lost 6 bases, leaving 8 bases of the junction unmatched. DNA for the CDR3: TGTGCCAGCAGAAAAGGGACTACTGGCCAAGAGACCCAGTACTTC. Translation: CASRKGTTGQETQYF. Filled out from reference TRBV7-9 and TRBJ2-5, the complete variable domain reads DTGVSQNPRHKITKRGQNVTFRCDPISEHNRLYWYRQTLGQGPEFLTYFQNEAQLEKSRLLSDRFSAERPKGSFSTLEIQRTEQGDSAMYLCASRKGTTGQETQYFGPGTRLLVL.

This clonotype was seen at least ten times. V usage is TRBV7-9 and J usage is TRBJ2-1, with D tentatively TRBD2 (5 bases). Germline V gene data show CDR1 as SEHNR and CDR2 as FQNEAQ (reference sequence). V lost 6 bases to trimming and J lost 5 bases, with 8 bases between them. The CDR3 length is 12 residues. CDR3 nucleotides: TGTGCCAGCAGTTCCGGGAACAATGAGCAGTTCTTC. This codes for CASSSGNNEQFF.

This clonotype was seen ten or more times. The chain has TRBV7-9 and TRBJ1-4; no firm D call. V was clipped by 5 bases and J by 8 bases, with 18 bases between them. The CDR3 runs 15 residues. Looked up from germline, CDR1 is SEHNR and CDR2 is FQNEAQ (reference sequence). Here the CDR3 reads CASSPAKPMGEKLFF. The CDR3 DNA reads TGTGCCAGCAGCCCCGCTAAACCCATGGGAGAAAAACTGTTTTTT.

The chain employs TRBV20-1 and TRBJ2-1; D unresolved. CDR3 length: 14 amino acids. The V end was cut by 1 base, the J end by 6 bases, with 13 bases between. CDR1 is DFQATT, CDR2 SNEGSKA, per germline (reference sequence). CDR3 sequence reads: CSARAPRWINEQFF. CDR3 coding DNA: TGCAGTGCTAGAGCCCCACGATGGATCAATGAGCAGTTCTTC.

This clonotype was detected ten times or more. The chain employs TRBV4-3 and TRBJ2-1, with D possibly matching TRBD2 (5 bases). V lost 0 bases and J 3 bases, leaving 12 bases between the germline ends. This CDR3 comprises 16 residues. Germline loops: CDR1 LGHNA, CDR2 YSLEER. CDR3 protein: CASSQETSILYNEQFF. The CDR3 DNA sequence: TGCGCCAGCAGCCAAGAAACTAGTATTCTCTACAATGAGCAGTTCTTC.

This clonotype was found many times. The chain employs TRBV4-2 and TRBJ1-5; tentative D call: TRBD1 (5 bases). V was trimmed by 4 bases and J by 2 bases, leaving 12 bases between them. Looked up from germline, CDR1 is LGHNA and CDR2 is YNFKEQ. The CDR3 is made up of 15 amino acids. The CDR3 region is CASSPLLGGNQPQHF. In DNA, the CDR3 is TGTGCCAGCAGCCCCTTATTGGGGGGCAATCAGCCCCAGCATTTT.

This clonotype was seen many times. The chain links TRBV5-5 to TRBJ1-1; D not certain. The CDR3 has 17 residues. The V gene lost 2 bases and the J gene lost 0 bases, with 17 bases spanning the gap. Germline V gene data show CDR1 as SGHKS and CDR2 as YYEKEE (reference sequence). The CDR3: CASSLGGRLAMNTEAFF. CDR3 DNA: TGTGCCAGCAGCTTAGGCGGCCGTCTAGCCATGAACACTGAAGCTTTCTTT.

The J gene is TRBJ2-3, the V gene TRBV4-1; 8 positions agree with TRBD2. Germline CDR1 is MGHRA and CDR2 is YSYEKL. The CDR3 consists of 16 residues. V shed 1 base, J shed 5 bases, and the junction held 8 bases outside the gene matches. The CDR3 sequence is CASSQVPGGRGDTQYF. DNA of the CDR3: TGCGCCAGCAGCCAAGTGCCGGGGGGGAGGGGAGATACGCAGTATTTT.

This clonotype was seen many times. The gene calls are TRBV6-1 and TRBJ2-3, with D maybe TRBD1 (6 bases). CDR1 and CDR2 from the germline V gene are MNHNS and SASEGT. The V end was cut by 5 bases, the J end by 5 bases, with 20 bases between. CDR3 size: 16 residues. This CDR3 is CASSLGGPSLRDTQYF. The CDR3 DNA is TGTGCCAGCAGTCTAGGGGGACCAAGCTTAAGAGATACGCAGTATTTT.

As for this clonotype: A clone one base away is much larger, so this may be a read error. This chain uses TRBV27 with TRBJ1-1; D unresolved. The germline V gene encodes CDR1 MNHEY and CDR2 SMNVEV (reference sequence). The CDR3 totals 13 residues. The CDR3 region has the DNA TGTGCCAGCAGGTCCCTTTTGAGCACTGAAGCTTTATTT. It encodes CASRSLLSTEALF.

This clonotype was counted only a few times. The chain uses TRBV19 and TRBJ2-7; 9 nucleotides agree with TRBD2. There are 15 residues in the CDR3. Looked up from germline, CDR1 is LNHDA and CDR2 is SQIVND (reference sequence). With V trimmed by 3 bases and J by 3 bases, 6 bases remained unmatched. The CDR3 DNA reads as TGTGCCAGTAGTATCGGACTAGCGTTATACTACGAGCAGTACTTC. Translated: CASSIGLALYYEQYF.

The chain joins TRBV20-1 to TRBJ2-7; TRBD2 matches 13 bases. In germline, CDR1 is DFQATT, CDR2 SNEGSKA (reference sequence). J lost 3 bases, V lost 6 bases, and 5 bases had no gene match. The CDR3 extends over 14 amino acids. Written as DNA, the CDR3 is TGCAGTGCCCGACTAGCGGGAGGCATCTACGAGCAGTACTTC. It encodes CSARLAGGIYEQYF.